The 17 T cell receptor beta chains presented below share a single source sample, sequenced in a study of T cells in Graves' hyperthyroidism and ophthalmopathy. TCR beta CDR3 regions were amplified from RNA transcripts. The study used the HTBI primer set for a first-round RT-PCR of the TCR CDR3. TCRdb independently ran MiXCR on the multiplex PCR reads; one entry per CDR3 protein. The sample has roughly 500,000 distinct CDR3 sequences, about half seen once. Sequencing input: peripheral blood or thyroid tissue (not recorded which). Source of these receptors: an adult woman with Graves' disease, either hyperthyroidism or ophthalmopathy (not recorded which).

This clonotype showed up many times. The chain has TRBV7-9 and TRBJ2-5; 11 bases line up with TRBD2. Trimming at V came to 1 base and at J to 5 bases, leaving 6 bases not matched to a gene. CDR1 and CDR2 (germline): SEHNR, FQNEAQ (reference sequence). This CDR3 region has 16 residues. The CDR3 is CASSLGLAGSGETQYF. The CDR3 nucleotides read TGTGCCAGCAGCTTAGGACTAGCGGGATCCGGGGAGACCCAGTACTTC.

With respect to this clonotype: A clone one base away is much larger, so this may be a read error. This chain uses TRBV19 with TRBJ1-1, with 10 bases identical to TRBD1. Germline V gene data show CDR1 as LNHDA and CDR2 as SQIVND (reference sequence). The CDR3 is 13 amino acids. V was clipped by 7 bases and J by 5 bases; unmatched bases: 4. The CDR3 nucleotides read TGTGCCAGTACCGGGACAGGGGAAACTGAAGCTTTCTTT. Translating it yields CASTGTGETEAFF.

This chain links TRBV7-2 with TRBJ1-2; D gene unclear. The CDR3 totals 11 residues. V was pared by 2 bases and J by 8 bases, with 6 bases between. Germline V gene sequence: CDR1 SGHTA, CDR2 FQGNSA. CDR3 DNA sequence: TGTGCCAGCAGCTTACCCGAAGGCTACACCTTC. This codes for CASSLPEGYTF. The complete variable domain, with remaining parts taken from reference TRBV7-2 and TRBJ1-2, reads GAGVSQSPSNKVTEKGKDVELRCDPISGHTALYWYRQSLGQGLEFLIYFQGNSAPDKSGLPSDRFSAERTGGSVSTLTIQRTQQEDSAVYLCASSLPEGYTFGSGTRLTVV.

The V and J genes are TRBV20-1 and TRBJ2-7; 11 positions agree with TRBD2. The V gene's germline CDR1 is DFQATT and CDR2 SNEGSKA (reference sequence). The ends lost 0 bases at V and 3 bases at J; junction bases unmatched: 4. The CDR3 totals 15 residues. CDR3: CSARDWLAGGYEQYF. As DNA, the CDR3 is TGCAGTGCTAGAGATTGGCTAGCGGGAGGCTACGAGCAGTACTTC.

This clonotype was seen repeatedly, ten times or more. The CDR3 nucleotides read TGTGCCTGGAATATGGAGAACTATGGCTACACCTTC. This encodes CAWNMENYGYTF. The chain is built from TRBV30 and TRBJ1-2; no clear D gene. This CDR3 has 12 residues. Trimming took 4 bases from V and 2 from J, leaving 8 bases between them. Germline V gene lookup returns CDR1 GTSNPN and CDR2 SVGIG (reference sequence).

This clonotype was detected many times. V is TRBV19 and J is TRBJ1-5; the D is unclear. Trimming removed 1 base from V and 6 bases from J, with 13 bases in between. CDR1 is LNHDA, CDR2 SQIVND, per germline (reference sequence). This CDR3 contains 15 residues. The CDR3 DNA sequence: TGTGCCAGTAGTATAGTGAGCTACAGACGTCAGCCCCAGCATTTT. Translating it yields CASSIVSYRRQPQHF.

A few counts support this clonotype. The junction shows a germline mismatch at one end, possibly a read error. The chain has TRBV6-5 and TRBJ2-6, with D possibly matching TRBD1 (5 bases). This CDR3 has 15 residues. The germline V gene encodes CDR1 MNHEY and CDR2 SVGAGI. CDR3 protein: CASSASGAGANVPTF. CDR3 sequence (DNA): TGTGCCAGCAGCGCGAGTGGAGCTGGGGCCAACGTCCCGACTTTC.

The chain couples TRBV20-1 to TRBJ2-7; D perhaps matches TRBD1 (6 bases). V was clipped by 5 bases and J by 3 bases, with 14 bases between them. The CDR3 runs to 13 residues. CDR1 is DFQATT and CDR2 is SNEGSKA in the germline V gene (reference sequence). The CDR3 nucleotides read TGCAGTGCTGATGACAGGCAATTCTACGAGCAGTACTTC. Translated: CSADDRQFYEQYF.

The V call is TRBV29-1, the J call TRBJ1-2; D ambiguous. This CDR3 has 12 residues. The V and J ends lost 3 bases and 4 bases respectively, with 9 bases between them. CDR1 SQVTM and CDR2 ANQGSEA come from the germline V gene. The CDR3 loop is CSVDSGFYGYTF. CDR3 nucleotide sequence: TGCAGCGTTGATTCCGGCTTCTATGGCTACACCTTC.

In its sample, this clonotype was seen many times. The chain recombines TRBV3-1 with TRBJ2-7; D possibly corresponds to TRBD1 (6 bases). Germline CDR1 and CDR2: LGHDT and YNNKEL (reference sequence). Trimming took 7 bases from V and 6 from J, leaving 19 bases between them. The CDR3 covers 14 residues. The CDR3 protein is CASTLGAAGAEQYF. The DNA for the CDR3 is TGTGCCAGCACCTTAGGAGCCGCAGGGGCCGAGCAGTACTTC.

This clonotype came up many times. The CDR3 DNA follows: TGTGCCAGCACTCGACAGGAAAACACTGAAGCTTTCTTT. It is translated as CASTRQENTEAFF. J is TRBJ1-1 and V is TRBV2, with TRBD1 as a possible D gene (6 bases). Trimming removed 7 bases at V and 2 bases at J, with 11 bases between. Germline CDR1 reads SNHLY; CDR2 reads FYNNEI. This CDR3 contains 13 residues. The full variable domain, with the rest looked up from reference TRBV2 and TRBJ1-1, is EPEVTQTPSHQVTQMGQEVILRCVPISNHLYFYWYRQILGQKVEFLVSFYNNEISEKSEIFDDQFSVERPDGSNFTLKIRSTKLEDSAMYFCASTRQENTEAFFGQGTRLTVV.

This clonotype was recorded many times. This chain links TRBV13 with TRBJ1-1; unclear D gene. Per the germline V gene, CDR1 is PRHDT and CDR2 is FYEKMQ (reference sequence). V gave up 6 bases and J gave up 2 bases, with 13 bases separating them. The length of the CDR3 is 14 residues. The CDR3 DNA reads TGTGCCAGCAGTCGTAGAGGGTTTAACACTGAAGCTTTCTTT. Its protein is CASSRRGFNTEAFF.

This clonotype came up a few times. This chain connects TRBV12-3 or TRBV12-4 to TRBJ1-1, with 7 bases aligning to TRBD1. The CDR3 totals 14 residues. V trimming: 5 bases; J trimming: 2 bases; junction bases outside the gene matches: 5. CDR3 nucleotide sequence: TGTGCCAGCAGTCTAGACAGGGACAACACTGAAGCTTTCTTT. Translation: CASSLDRDNTEAFF.

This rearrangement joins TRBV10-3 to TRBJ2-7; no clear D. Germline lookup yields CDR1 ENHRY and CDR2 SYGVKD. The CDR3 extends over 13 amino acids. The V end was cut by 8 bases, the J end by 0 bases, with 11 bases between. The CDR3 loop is CAIQTESSYEQYF. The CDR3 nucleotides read TGTGCCATCCAGACGGAGAGCTCCTACGAGCAGTACTTC.

The chain's CDR3 is CASSEGLYKDTQYF. The DNA of the CDR3 is TGTGCCAGCAGTGAGGGACTGTACAAAGATACGCAGTATTTT. J is TRBJ2-3 and V is TRBV2, with D possibly matching TRBD2 (6 bases). Germline CDR1 and CDR2: SNHLY and FYNNEI. V gave up 3 bases and J gave up 5 bases, with 12 bases separating them. This CDR3 has 14 amino acids. The full variable domain, completed using reference TRBV2 and TRBJ2-3, is EPEVTQTPSHQVTQMGQEVILRCVPISNHLYFYWYRQILGQKVEFLVSFYNNEISEKSEIFDDQFSVERPDGSNFTLKIRSTKLEDSAMYFCASSEGLYKDTQYFGPGTRLTVL.

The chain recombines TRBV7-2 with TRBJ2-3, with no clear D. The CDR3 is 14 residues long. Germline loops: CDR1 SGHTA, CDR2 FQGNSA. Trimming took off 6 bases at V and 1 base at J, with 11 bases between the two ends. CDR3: CASSATLGTDTQYF. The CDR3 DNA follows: TGTGCCAGCAGTGCTACCCTTGGCACAGATACGCAGTATTTT.

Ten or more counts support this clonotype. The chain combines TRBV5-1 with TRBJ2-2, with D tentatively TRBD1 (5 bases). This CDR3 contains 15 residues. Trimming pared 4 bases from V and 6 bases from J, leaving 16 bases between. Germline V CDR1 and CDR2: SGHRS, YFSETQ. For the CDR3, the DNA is TGCGCCAGCAGCCTTGGGGCTTCCGCATCCGGGGAGCTGTTTTTT. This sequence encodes CASSLGASASGELFF.